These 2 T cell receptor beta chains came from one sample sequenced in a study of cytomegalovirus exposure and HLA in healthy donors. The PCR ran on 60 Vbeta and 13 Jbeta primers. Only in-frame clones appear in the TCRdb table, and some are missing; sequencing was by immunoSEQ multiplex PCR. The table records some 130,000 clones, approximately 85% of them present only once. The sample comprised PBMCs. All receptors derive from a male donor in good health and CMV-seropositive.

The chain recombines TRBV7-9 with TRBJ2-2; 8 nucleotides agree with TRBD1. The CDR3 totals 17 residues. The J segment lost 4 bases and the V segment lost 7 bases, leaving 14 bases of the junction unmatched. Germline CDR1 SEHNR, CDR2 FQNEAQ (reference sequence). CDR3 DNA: TGTGCCAGCAAAGGACGTGACAGGGGACGGTCCACCGGGGAGCTGTTTTTT. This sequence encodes CASKGRDRGRSTGELFF. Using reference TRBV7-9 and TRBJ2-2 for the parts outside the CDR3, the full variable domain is DTGVSQNPRHKITKRGQNVTFRCDPISEHNRLYWYRQTLGQGPEFLTYFQNEAQLEKSRLLSDRFSAERPKGSFSTLEIQRTEQGDSAMYLCASKGRDRGRSTGELFFGEGSRLTVL.

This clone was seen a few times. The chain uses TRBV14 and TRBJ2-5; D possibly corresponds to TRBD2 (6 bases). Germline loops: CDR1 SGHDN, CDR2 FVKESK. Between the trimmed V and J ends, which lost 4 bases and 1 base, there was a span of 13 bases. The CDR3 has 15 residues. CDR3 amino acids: CASSPAGGIQETQYF. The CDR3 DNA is TGTGCCAGCAGCCCCGCTGGCGGGATCCAAGAGACCCAGTACTTC.